These 16 T cell receptor beta chains were all obtained from the same sample, sequenced in a study of circulating tumor DNA in untreated peripheral T-cell lymphoma. The method was immunoSEQ multiplex PCR; TCRdb's version includes in-frame clones alone and lacks a portion of them. The sample lists 300 to 350 clones, less than 85% occurring once. Material: tumor tissue. Receptors originate from a human donor with peripheral T-cell lymphoma.

The chain links TRBV30 to TRBJ1-1, with unresolved D. The ends were cut back, 5 bases at V and 1 base at J, with 8 bases in the middle. Germline V gene lookup returns CDR1 GTSNPN and CDR2 SVGIG (reference sequence). The CDR3 is 12 residues long. The CDR3 here is CAWGRENTEAFF. Here the CDR3 DNA reads TGTGCCTGGGGGAGGGAGAACACTGAAGCTTTCTTT.

The chain links TRBV19 to TRBJ2-1; D is unresolved. The CDR3 loop spans 11 amino acids. Trimming pared 5 bases from V and 7 bases from J, leaving 6 bases between. The V gene's germline CDR1 is LNHDA and CDR2 SQIVND (reference sequence). The CDR3 DNA reads TGTGCCAGTAGTCTCGGTAATGAGCAGTTCTTC. This translates into CASSLGNEQFF.

The chain has TRBV19 and TRBJ1-1; TRBD1 matches 8 bases. Germline V lookup: CDR1 LNHDA, CDR2 SQIVND (reference sequence). J was trimmed by 9 bases and V by 2 bases; bases with no gene match: 14. The CDR3 loop spans 16 amino acids. The DNA for the CDR3 is TGTGCCAGTAGTATACGAACACCCGGGACAGGCCTCAAAGCTTTCTTT. The encoded protein is CASSIRTPGTGLKAFF.

V is TRBV30 and J is TRBJ2-1, with a weak D call TRBD2 (6 bases). The CDR3 sequence is 11 residues long. V gave up 4 bases and J gave up 6 bases, with 7 bases separating them. CDR1 is GTSNPN and CDR2 is SVGIG in the germline V gene (reference sequence). CDR3 sequence reads: CAWTGGNEQFF. As DNA, the CDR3 is TGTGCCTGGACCGGGGGCAATGAGCAGTTCTTC.

The chain joins TRBV6-8 to TRBJ2-7; 7 positions agree with TRBD1. V lost 3 bases to trimming and J lost 0 bases; unmatched junction nucleotides: 8. The CDR3 is 16 amino acids. Germline values: CDR1 MNHGY, CDR2 SAAAGT. CDR3: CASSYSTGAISYEQYF. The CDR3, as DNA: TGTGCCAGCAGTTATAGTACAGGGGCCATCTCCTACGAGCAGTACTTC.

CDR3 region: CASSLAPSTYEQYV. In nucleotides, the CDR3 is TGCGCCAGCAGCTTGGCTCCCAGTACCTACGAGCAGTACGTC. The genes are TRBV5-1 and TRBJ2-7; D unclear. The CDR3 length is 14 residues. In germline, CDR1 is SGHRS, CDR2 YFSETQ. The ends were cut back, 0 bases at V and 2 bases at J, with 9 bases in the middle.

The genes are TRBV30 and TRBJ2-5; possible D gene TRBD1, 5 bases. The CDR3 spans 14 residues. The V gene's germline CDR1 is GTSNPN and CDR2 SVGIG (reference sequence). The V gene lost 4 bases and the J gene lost 5 bases, with 17 bases spanning the gap. The CDR3 here is CAWIPEGARETQYF. DNA of the CDR3: TGTGCCTGGATCCCGGAAGGGGCCAGGGAGACCCAGTACTTC. The full variable domain, its missing parts supplied by reference TRBV30 and TRBJ2-5, is SQTIHQWPATLVQPVGSPLSLECTVEGTSNPNLYWYRQAAGRGLQLLFYSVGIGQISSEVPQNLSASRPQDRQFILSSKKLLLSDSGFYLCAWIPEGARETQYFGPGTRLLVL.

The chain is built from TRBV30 and TRBJ1-2, with a tentative D call TRBD1 (6 bases). Trimming stripped 5 bases from V and 1 base from J, with 14 bases between. Germline V gene data show CDR1 as GTSNPN and CDR2 as SVGIG (reference sequence). The CDR3 is 14 residues long. CDR3 in amino acids: CAWFRTADNYGYTF. The DNA of the CDR3 is TGTGCCTGGTTCAGGACAGCGGATAACTATGGCTACACCTTC.

The genes are TRBV19 and TRBJ2-2; 8 bases are shared with TRBD1. This CDR3 is 16 amino acids long. The V gene end was trimmed by 4 bases and the J gene end by 5 bases; junction bases not matched to a gene: 9. Germline V gives CDR1 LNHDA, CDR2 SQIVND (reference sequence). Written as DNA, the CDR3 is TGTGCCAGTAGTACCGGGACAGGCCGAAAAACCGGGGAGCTGTTTTTT. It encodes CASSTGTGRKTGELFF.

This clone appeared a few times. The J gene is TRBJ2-1, the V gene TRBV4-1; 7 bases align to TRBD1. The CDR3 contains 15 residues. Per the germline V gene, CDR1 is MGHRA and CDR2 is YSYEKL. The V gene end was trimmed by 4 bases and the J gene end by 3 bases; junction bases not matched to a gene: 6. CDR3 sequence: CASSPDRDSYNEQFF. DNA for the CDR3: TGCGCCAGCAGCCCAGACCGGGACAGCTACAATGAGCAGTTCTTC.

In this sample, this clone turned up once. The CDR3 region has the DNA TGTGCCAGCTCACCATCCCTCGGACAGGGGTGGAACGAGCAGTACTTC. It is translated as CASSPSLGQGWNEQYF. The gene calls are TRBV18 and TRBJ2-7; TRBD1 matches at 9 bases. The CDR3 consists of 16 residues. V shed 2 bases and J 5 bases; nucleotides not matched to a gene: 10. CDR1 is KGHSH, CDR2 LQKENI, per germline. Together with reference TRBV18 and TRBJ2-7, the CDR3 gives the full variable domain: NAGVMQNPRHLVRRRGQEARLRCSPMKGHSHVYWYRQLPEEGLKFMVYLQKENIIDESGMPKERFSAEFPKEGPSILRIQQVVRGDSAAYFCASSPSLGQGWNEQYFGPGTRLTVT.

This chain uses TRBV13 with TRBJ1-1; 9 nucleotides align to TRBD1. The CDR3 consists of 18 residues. V was pared by 5 bases and J by 5 bases, with 18 bases of the junction left unmatched. The germline gives CDR1 PRHDT, CDR2 FYEKMQ (reference sequence). The CDR3 loop is CASSPDRGTDLRWTEAFF. The CDR3 region has the DNA TGTGCCAGCAGCCCTGACAGGGGGACCGACCTAAGGTGGACTGAAGCTTTCTTT.

V gene TRBV4-1 combines with J gene TRBJ2-2; possibly TRBD1 for D (6 bases). The last part of the DNA fits TRBJ1-3 better; the J call may be wrong. The V gene's germline CDR1 is MGHRA and CDR2 YSYEKL. There are 17 residues in the CDR3. The CDR3 nucleotides read TGCGCCAGCAGCCAAGAAAACAGGGTAGTTTCAGGAAACACCATATATTTT. It codes for CASSQENRVVSGNTIYF.

Concerning this clone itself: A read error may produce the germline difference seen at one junction end. This sequence joins TRBV7-6 and TRBJ1-1; D perhaps matches TRBD1 (5 bases). The CDR3 contains 18 residues. From germline, CDR1 is SGHVS and CDR2 FNYEAQ. This CDR3 is CTSSPDRRTDLRWTEAFF. DNA for the CDR3: TGTACCAGCAGCCCTGACAGAAGGACCGACCTAAGGTGGACTGAAGCTTTCTTT. Complete variable domain (other parts from reference TRBV7-6 and TRBJ1-1): GAGVSQSPRYKVTKRGQDVALRCDPISGHVSLYWYRQALGQGPEFLTYFNYEAQQDKSGLPNDRFSAERPEGSISTLTIQRTEQRDSAMYRCTSSPDRRTDLRWTEAFFGQGTRLTVV.

The V call is TRBV10-2, the J call TRBJ2-3; 9 positions agree with TRBD2. Trimming cost V 11 bases and J 5 bases; bases outside gene matches: 11. The CDR3 is made up of 14 amino acids. Germline lookup yields CDR1 WSHSY and CDR2 SAAADI. The CDR3 loop is CASSGASGVDTQYF. The CDR3 region has the DNA TGCGCCTCCAGTGGGGCTAGCGGGGTAGATACGCAGTATTTT.

This chain joins TRBV10-2 and TRBJ1-1; D is ambiguous. Germline-derived CDR1 and CDR2 are WSHSY and SAAADI. The V and J ends lost 2 bases and 0 bases respectively, with 10 bases between them. This CDR3 contains 15 residues. The CDR3 DNA sequence: TGCGCCAGCAGTGAGAATCGACTGCTGAACACTGAAGCTTTCTTT. This sequence encodes CASSENRLLNTEAFF.